The sample holds one count of the clone carrying this T cell receptor (beta chain). Germline V gives CDR1 GTSNPN, CDR2 SVGIG (reference sequence). This CDR3 spans 14 amino acids. The V gene lost 5 bases and the J gene lost 0 bases, with 11 bases spanning the gap. This entry is derived from a study of T cell changes during pregnancy in multiple sclerosis. Here immunoSEQ multiplex PCR was the method, and the copy in TCRdb shows in-frame clones only, minus some. The sample has some 76,000 clones; approximately 91% are singletons. The sample was CD4+ T cells from peripheral blood mononuclear cells, taken after pregnancy. This clonotype was sampled from a female donor with multiple sclerosis, enrolled in a pregnancy study. The chain recombines TRBV30 with TRBJ1-3, with D unresolved. CDR3 protein: CAWEKQHSGNTIYF. The CDR3 region has the DNA TGTGCCTGGGAAAAACAGCACTCTGGAAACACCATATATTTT.